Each of the 20 T cell receptor beta chains below was sequenced from the same sample in a study of technical replicates of blood from several donors. Clones were read by immunoSEQ multiplex PCR, and TCRdb kept only the in-frame ones, dropping some. The table has 64,000 or so clones, approximately 83% seen once. The sample consisted of PBMCs. The receptors were gathered from a human donor in good health. Some clones in this sample may be carry-over from other donors' samples.

CDR3 coding DNA: TGCGCCAGCAGCCAGGGTCTTGGCGGGGGGGCAGAGACCCAGTACTTC. Translating gives CASSQGLGGGAETQYF. This sequence joins TRBV4-3 and TRBJ2-5; 9 nucleotides line up with TRBD2. This CDR3 contains 16 residues. Unmatched junction bases numbered 9, after V lost 3 bases and J lost 4 bases. Per the germline V gene, CDR1 is LGHNA and CDR2 is YSLEER.

The chain carries TRBV15 and TRBJ1-6; TRBD1 might be the D (5 bases). V dropped 0 bases and J dropped 10 bases, with 13 bases sitting between them. The CDR3 spans 15 residues. Germline CDR1 is LNHNV and CDR2 is YYDKDF (reference sequence). The CDR3 region has the DNA TGTGCCACCAGCAGAGATGTCCAGGGAGGATCACCCCTCCACTTT. It yields the protein CATSRDVQGGSPLHF.

The genes are TRBV30 and TRBJ2-1; TRBD2 is a possible D gene (5 bases). From germline, CDR1 is GTSNPN and CDR2 SVGIG (reference sequence). There are 14 residues in the CDR3. The germline V and J ends were trimmed by 3 bases and 8 bases, with 17 bases remaining between them. The CDR3 region is CAWRPTRGNHEQFF. The CDR3 DNA is TGTGCCTGGAGGCCTACTCGGGGAAATCATGAGCAGTTCTTC. Variable domain in full (rest from reference TRBV30 and TRBJ2-1): SQTIHQWPATLVQPVGSPLSLECTVEGTSNPNLYWYRQAAGRGLQLLFYSVGIGQISSEVPQNLSASRPQDRQFILSSKKLLLSDSGFYLCAWRPTRGNHEQFFGPGTRLTVL.

The chain employs TRBV7-2 and TRBJ1-5; D unresolved. From germline, CDR1 is SGHTA and CDR2 FQGNSA. The CDR3 extends over 14 amino acids. V was cut by 3 bases and J by 6 bases, with 12 bases left in between. The CDR3 sequence: CASSLGVGSQPQHF. CDR3 DNA sequence: TGTGCCAGCAGCTTGGGTGTCGGGAGTCAGCCCCAGCATTTT.

The genes are TRBV7-2 and TRBJ1-6; tentatively, D is TRBD1 (5 bases). The CDR3 runs to 15 residues. V was cut by 3 bases and J by 9 bases, with 15 bases left in between. Per germline, CDR1 SGHTA and CDR2 FQGNSA. CDR3 region: CASSLRQGLGSPLHF. In nucleotides, the CDR3 is TGTGCCAGCAGCTTGCGGCAGGGACTCGGTTCACCCCTCCACTTT.

This clone was recorded a few times. The CDR3 DNA sequence: TGTGCCAGCAGTTACACATTCCAAGATACGCAGTATTTT. This encodes CASSYTFQDTQYF. V gene TRBV6-5 combines with J gene TRBJ2-3; no clear D gene. The germline V gene encodes CDR1 MNHEY and CDR2 SVGAGI. The CDR3 runs to 13 residues. Trimming removed 2 bases from V and 5 bases from J, with 8 bases in between.

J is TRBJ2-7 and V is TRBV4-2, with TRBD2 matching 8 bases. The CDR3 extends over 15 amino acids. After removal of 1 base from V and 5 bases from J, the junction contained 7 bases not matched to a gene. The germline gives CDR1 LGHNA, CDR2 YNFKEQ. As DNA, the CDR3 is TGTGCCAGCAGCCAAGCAAGCGGGAGAGTCCACGAGCAGTACTTC. It translates to CASSQASGRVHEQYF.

The V and J genes are TRBV4-3 and TRBJ1-1; D ambiguous. The ends were cut back, 4 bases at V and 1 base at J, with 16 bases in the middle. The CDR3 covers 16 residues. Looked up from germline, CDR1 is LGHNA and CDR2 is YSLEER. The DNA for the CDR3 is TGCGCCAGCAGCCCCGCCGCGGTTACTTGGAACACTGAAGCTTTCTTT. Its translation: CASSPAAVTWNTEAFF.

DNA of the CDR3: TGTGCCATCAGCAGAGGACAGGGGGTTTCCAATGAGCAGTTCTTC. Its protein is CAISRGQGVSNEQFF. The chain combines TRBV10-3 with TRBJ2-1; 10 nucleotides align to TRBD1. The germline CDR1 and CDR2 sequences are ENHRY and SYGVKD. V lost 6 bases to trimming and J lost 6 bases; unmatched junction nucleotides: 8. This CDR3 has 15 residues.

This chain uses TRBV13 with TRBJ2-7, with D possibly matching TRBD1 (6 bases). Germline CDR1 reads PRHDT; CDR2 reads FYEKMQ (reference sequence). The CDR3 spans 12 residues. Trimming removed 4 bases from V and 3 bases from J, with 7 bases in between. The CDR3 region has the DNA TGTGCCAGCAGCTCACAGGGCTACGAGCAGTACTTC. Translating gives CASSSQGYEQYF.

The rearrangement joins TRBV5-6 to TRBJ1-4; possibly TRBD1 for D (6 bases). V was clipped by 6 bases and J by 6 bases, with 21 bases between them. Germline lookup yields CDR1 SGHDT and CDR2 YYEEEE. The CDR3 runs 16 residues. CDR3 amino acids: CASNLLRGGLDEKLFF. For the CDR3, the DNA is TGTGCCAGCAACCTTCTTAGGGGGGGCTTGGATGAAAAACTGTTTTTT.

The V gene is TRBV11-3, the J gene TRBJ1-2; TRBD1 might be the D (5 bases). The length of the CDR3 is 15 residues. Trimming pared 1 base from V and 2 bases from J, leaving 11 bases between. Germline lookup yields CDR1 SGHNT and CDR2 YENEEA. The CDR3 protein is CASSLGSQGNYGYTF. The CDR3 nucleotides read TGTGCCAGCAGCTTAGGAAGCCAGGGAAACTATGGCTACACCTTC.

This chain links TRBV5-6 with TRBJ1-1, with a weak D call TRBD1 (6 bases). Trimming removed 2 bases from V and 10 bases from J, with 15 bases in between. CDR1 SGHDT and CDR2 YYEEEE come from the germline V gene. This CDR3 has 13 amino acids. CDR3 sequence (DNA): TGTGCCAGCAGCTTCGCCGGGACACAGGTAGCTTTCTTT. Translated: CASSFAGTQVAFF.

This clone was observed a handful of times. V and J are TRBV7-9 and TRBJ2-2; TRBD1 might be the D (6 bases). Germline CDR1 is SEHNR and CDR2 is FQNEAQ (reference sequence). V dropped 4 bases and J dropped 3 bases, with 9 bases sitting between them. The length of the CDR3 is 14 residues. The CDR3 sequence is CASSSDSYTGELFF. The CDR3 coding sequence is TGTGCCAGCAGCTCGGACAGCTACACCGGGGAGCTGTTTTTT.

The chain recombines TRBV29-1 with TRBJ2-7, with TRBD1 matching over 9 bases. V gave up 7 bases and J gave up 7 bases; unmatched junction bases: 2. The CDR3 is made up of 10 amino acids. The V gene's germline CDR1 is SQVTM and CDR2 ANQGSEA. CDR3 nucleotides: TGCAGCGCCGACAGGGGGGAGCAGTACTTC. This sequence encodes CSADRGEQYF.

The chain recombines TRBV7-9 with TRBJ2-5; 8 bases fit TRBD1. Germline assignment: CDR1 SEHNR and CDR2 FQNEAQ (reference sequence). The CDR3 totals 15 residues. The J segment lost 4 bases and the V segment lost 5 bases, leaving 9 bases of the junction unmatched. CDR3 nucleotide sequence: TGTGCCAGCAGCACCCCCGGGACAGGAATAGAGACCCAGTACTTC. Encoded protein: CASSTPGTGIETQYF.

The chain employs TRBV19 and TRBJ1-1; a weak D match, TRBD1 (6 bases). This CDR3 spans 14 amino acids. V lost 0 bases and J 1 base, leaving 6 bases between the germline ends. Germline V gives CDR1 LNHDA, CDR2 SQIVND (reference sequence). The CDR3 region is CASSIETGNTEAFF. The CDR3 region has the DNA TGTGCCAGTAGTATAGAGACAGGGAACACTGAAGCTTTCTTT.

This sequence joins TRBV9 and TRBJ2-3, with D tentatively TRBD1 (6 bases). The CDR3 is 16 residues long. Germline lookup yields CDR1 SGDLS and CDR2 YYNGEE. Trimming pared 4 bases from V and 6 bases from J, leaving 21 bases between. CDR3 amino acids: CASSTHRETTSDTQYF. The CDR3 nucleotides are TGTGCCAGCAGCACCCACAGGGAAACGACATCGGATACGCAGTATTTT.

V usage is TRBV9 and J usage is TRBJ1-6, with a possible D match to TRBD1 (5 bases). Trimming stripped 0 bases from V and 10 bases from J, with 11 bases between. Per germline, CDR1 SGDLS and CDR2 YYNGEE. This CDR3 contains 14 residues. The CDR3 is CASSVDRLNSPLHF. The DNA of the CDR3 is TGTGCCAGCAGCGTAGACAGGTTGAACTCACCCCTCCACTTT.

V usage is TRBV29-1 and J usage is TRBJ1-1; 8 nucleotides match TRBD1. Germline-derived CDR1 and CDR2 are SQVTM and ANQGSEA. CDR3 length: 17 amino acids. Germline trimming cut 1 base from V and 4 bases from J; bases unmatched to any gene: 14. CDR3: CSVEVLGQVMVVTEAFF. In nucleotides, the CDR3 is TGCAGCGTTGAAGTTTTGGGACAGGTGATGGTTGTCACTGAAGCTTTCTTT.